This T cell receptor (beta chain) was profiled in a study of shared clonotypes between healthy human individuals. Study background: CD4 naive cells filled three plates per donor, CD4 memory three, CD8 naive two and CD8 memory one.

V lost 3 bases to trimming and J lost 5 bases, with 14 bases between them. Germline V lookup: CDR1 SGHRS, CDR2 YFSETQ. This CDR3 is 14 amino acids long. Libraries were prepared by immunoSEQ multiplex PCR; TCRdb keeps only in-frame clonotypes and omits some of them. The sample yields about 1 million clones, about 80% seen once. In the CD4+ fraction, cells were divided into CD45RA+ naive and CD45RA-negative memory subsets. The rearrangement links TRBV5-1 to TRBJ1-1; D perhaps matches TRBD1 (5 bases). This clonotype was sampled from a man in his late teens or twenties in good health. The sample consisted of memory CD4+ T cells sorted from blood. The subset is: CD45RA-negative fraction. The CDR3 sequence: CASSSTTWGTEAFF. CDR3 coding DNA: TGCGCCAGCAGCTCGACGACCTGGGGGACTGAAGCTTTCTTT.